Described below is a single T cell receptor (beta chain) sequence and its context. Its antigen is unknown. An Oncomine TCR Beta short-read assay was used to sequence the DNA from cultured CD4+ T cells. TCRdb reprocessed the PCR reads with MiXCR, giving one entry per CDR3 protein. The table includes 15,000 to 20,000 distinct CDR3 sequences, approximately 50% detected once. This sample stems from a study of vaccination and CD4 T cells after COVID-19. Study information: Participants were vaccinated with two doses, given as either BNT162b2 or mRNA-1273 vaccine. Study observations and caveats: Detection of a median around 86% of reactive clones in convalescent patients was confined to the period after vaccination.

This CDR3 spans 14 amino acids. Trimming removed 7 bases from V and 1 base from J, with 11 bases in between. Treatment reported: roughly 11-day PBMC culture with coronavirus spike peptide pools or control peptides (ViraFEST assay). Antigen-specific T cells were expanded with peptide pools by ViraFEST, and TCRs were then sequenced. Negative selection yielded CD4+ T cells from day-10 cultures. This chain links TRBV12-3 or TRBV12-4 with TRBJ1-5; a weak D match, TRBD1 (5 bases). The TCR sequence derives from a human donor who had recovered from COVID-19. Sample: CD4+ T cells from blood, cultured in vitro. The CDR3 protein is CASTRGSSNQPQHF. In DNA, the CDR3 is TGTGCCAGCACCCGGGGGTCCAGCAATCAGCCCCAGCATTTT.